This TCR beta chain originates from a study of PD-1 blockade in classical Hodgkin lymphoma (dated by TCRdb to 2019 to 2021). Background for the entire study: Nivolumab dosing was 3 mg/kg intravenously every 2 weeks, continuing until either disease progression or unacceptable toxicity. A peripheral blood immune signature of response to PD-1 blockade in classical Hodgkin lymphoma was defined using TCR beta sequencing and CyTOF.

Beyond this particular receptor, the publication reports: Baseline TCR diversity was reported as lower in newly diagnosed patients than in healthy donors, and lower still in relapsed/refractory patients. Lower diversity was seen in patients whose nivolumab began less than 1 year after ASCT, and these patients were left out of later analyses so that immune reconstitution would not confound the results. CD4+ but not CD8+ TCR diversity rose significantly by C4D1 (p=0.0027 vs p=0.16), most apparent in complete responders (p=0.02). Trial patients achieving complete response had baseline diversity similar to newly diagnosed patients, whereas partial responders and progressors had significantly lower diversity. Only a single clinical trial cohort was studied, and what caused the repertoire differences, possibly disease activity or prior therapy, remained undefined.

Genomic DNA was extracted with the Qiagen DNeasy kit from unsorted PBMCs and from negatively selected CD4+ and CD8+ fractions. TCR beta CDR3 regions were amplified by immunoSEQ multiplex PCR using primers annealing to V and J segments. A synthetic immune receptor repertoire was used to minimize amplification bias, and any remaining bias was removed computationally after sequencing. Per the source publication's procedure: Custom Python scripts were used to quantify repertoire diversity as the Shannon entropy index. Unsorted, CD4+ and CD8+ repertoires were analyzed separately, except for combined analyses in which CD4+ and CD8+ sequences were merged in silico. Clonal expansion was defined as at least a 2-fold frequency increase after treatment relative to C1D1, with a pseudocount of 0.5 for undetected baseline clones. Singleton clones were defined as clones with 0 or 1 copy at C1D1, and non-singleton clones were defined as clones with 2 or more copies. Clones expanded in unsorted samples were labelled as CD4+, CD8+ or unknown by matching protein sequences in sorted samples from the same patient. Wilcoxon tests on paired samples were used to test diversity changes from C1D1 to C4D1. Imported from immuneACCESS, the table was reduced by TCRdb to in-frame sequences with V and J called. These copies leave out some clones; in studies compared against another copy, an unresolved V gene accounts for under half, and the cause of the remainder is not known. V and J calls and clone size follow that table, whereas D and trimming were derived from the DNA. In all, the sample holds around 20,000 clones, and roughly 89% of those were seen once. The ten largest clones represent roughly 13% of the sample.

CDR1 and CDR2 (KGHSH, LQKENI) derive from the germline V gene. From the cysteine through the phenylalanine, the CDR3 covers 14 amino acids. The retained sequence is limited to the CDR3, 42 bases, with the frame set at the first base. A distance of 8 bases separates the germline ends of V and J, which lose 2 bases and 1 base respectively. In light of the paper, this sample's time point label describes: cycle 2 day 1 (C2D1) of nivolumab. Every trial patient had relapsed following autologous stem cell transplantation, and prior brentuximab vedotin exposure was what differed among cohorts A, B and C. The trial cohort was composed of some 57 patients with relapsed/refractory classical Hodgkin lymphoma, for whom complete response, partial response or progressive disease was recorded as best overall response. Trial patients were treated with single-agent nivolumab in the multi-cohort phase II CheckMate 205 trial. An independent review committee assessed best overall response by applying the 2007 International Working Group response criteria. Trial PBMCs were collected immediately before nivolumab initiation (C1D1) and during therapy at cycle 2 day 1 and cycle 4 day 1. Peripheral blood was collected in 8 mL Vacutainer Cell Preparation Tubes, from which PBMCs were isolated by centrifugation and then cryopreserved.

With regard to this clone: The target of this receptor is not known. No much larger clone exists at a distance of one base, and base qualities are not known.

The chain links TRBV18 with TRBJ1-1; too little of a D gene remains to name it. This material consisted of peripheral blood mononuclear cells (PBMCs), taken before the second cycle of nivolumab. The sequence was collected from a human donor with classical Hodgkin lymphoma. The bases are TGTGCCAGCTCACCAACCGTAGCGAACACTGAAGCTTTCTTT. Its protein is CASSPTVANTEAFF.